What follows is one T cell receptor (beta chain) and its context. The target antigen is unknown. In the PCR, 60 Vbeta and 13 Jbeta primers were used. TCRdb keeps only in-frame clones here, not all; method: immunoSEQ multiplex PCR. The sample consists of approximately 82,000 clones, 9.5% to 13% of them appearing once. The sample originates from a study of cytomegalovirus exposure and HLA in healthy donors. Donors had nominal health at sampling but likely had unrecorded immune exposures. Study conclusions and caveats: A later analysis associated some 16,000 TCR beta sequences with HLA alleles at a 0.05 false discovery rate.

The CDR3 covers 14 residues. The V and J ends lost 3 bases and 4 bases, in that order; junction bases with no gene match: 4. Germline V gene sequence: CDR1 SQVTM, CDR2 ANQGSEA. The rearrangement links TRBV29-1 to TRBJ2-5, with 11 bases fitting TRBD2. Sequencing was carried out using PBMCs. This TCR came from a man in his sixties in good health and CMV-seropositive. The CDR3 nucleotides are TGCAGCGTTGATTTAGCGGGAGGGGGAGAGACCCAGTACTTC. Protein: CSVDLAGGGETQYF.